These 28 T cell receptor beta chains were sequenced from one sample in a study of lymphopenia after photon versus proton radiotherapy. The table came from immunoSEQ multiplex PCR; TCRdb's copy has only in-frame clones and leaves some out. This sample has about 30,000 clones; 85% to 90% occur once, and the top ten carry over 45%. Sample: peripheral blood, taken from a patient treated with proton-based radiotherapy. Receptors were obtained from a woman aged 55-70 years with cholangiocarcinoma. Some clones in this sample may be carry-over from other donors' samples.

The rearrangement links TRBV5-1 to TRBJ1-2, with D perhaps matching TRBD1 (6 bases). The CDR3 contains 18 residues. Trimming took 5 bases from V and 5 from J, leaving 28 bases between them. Germline V CDR1 and CDR2: SGHRS, YFSETQ. CDR3: CASSSMNRDSWVRYGYTF. CDR3 nucleotide sequence: TGCGCCAGCAGTTCCATGAACAGGGACTCTTGGGTTAGGTATGGCTACACCTTC.

The CDR3 protein is CASALGADEQYF. CDR3 DNA sequence: TGTGCCAGCGCCCTGGGGGCTGACGAGCAGTACTTC. This chain uses TRBV7-9 with TRBJ2-7, with D perhaps matching TRBD1 (6 bases). The ends were cut back, 8 bases at V and 5 bases at J, with 13 bases in the middle. The CDR3 is 12 amino acids. CDR1 is SEHNR, CDR2 FQNEAQ, per germline (reference sequence).

The CDR3 reads CASSEVRYGTNLLFF. The CDR3 DNA sequence: TGTGCCAGCAGTGAAGTGAGGTACGGGACAAATCTACTGTTTTTT. This chain connects TRBV25-1 to TRBJ1-4, with a possible D match to TRBD1 (6 bases). The CDR3 totals 15 residues. The germline CDR1 and CDR2 sequences are MGHDK and SYGVNS. V dropped 2 bases and J dropped 13 bases, with 20 bases sitting between them. The full variable domain, with the rest looked up from reference TRBV25-1 and TRBJ1-4, is EADIYQTPRYLVIGTGKKITLECSQTMGHDKMYWYQQDPGMELHLIHYSYGVNSTEKGDLSSESTVSRIRTEHFPLTLESARPSHTSQYLCASSEVRYGTNLLFFGSGTQLSVL.

This clone was seen just once. The V and J genes are TRBV5-1 and TRBJ2-3; 8 bases agree with TRBD1. In germline, CDR1 is SGHRS, CDR2 YFSETQ. The junction had 5 bases not matched to a gene; V was cut back by 5 bases and J by 0 bases. This CDR3 comprises 15 residues. Here the CDR3 reads CASRVGTGSTDTQYF. The CDR3 DNA is TGCGCCAGCAGGGTCGGGACAGGAAGCACAGATACGCAGTATTTT.

V gene TRBV18 combines with J gene TRBJ2-1; D is ambiguous. The CDR3 runs to 16 residues. CDR1 is KGHSH and CDR2 is LQKENI in the germline V gene. With 0 bases removed from V and 5 bases from J, the gap between germline ends came to 14 bases. The CDR3 sequence is CASSPPITGAHNEQFF. The CDR3 coding sequence is TGTGCCAGCTCACCACCGATTACCGGAGCCCACAATGAGCAGTTCTTC. Looking up the rest from reference TRBV18 and TRBJ2-1 gives the full variable domain: NAGVMQNPRHLVRRRGQEARLRCSPMKGHSHVYWYRQLPEEGLKFMVYLQKENIIDESGMPKERFSAEFPKEGPSILRIQQVVRGDSAAYFCASSPPITGAHNEQFFGPGTRLTVL.

The rearrangement joins TRBV4-3 to TRBJ2-3; D may be TRBD1 (6 bases). V lost 0 bases to trimming and J lost 6 bases, with 13 bases between them. This CDR3 is built from 15 residues. The V gene's germline CDR1 is LGHNA and CDR2 YSLEER. CDR3 region: CASSQEGRGADTQYF. DNA for the CDR3: TGCGCCAGCAGCCAAGAGGGCAGGGGCGCGGATACGCAGTATTTT.

The genes are TRBV4-3 and TRBJ2-1; 10 bases are a match to TRBD2. This CDR3 comprises 17 residues. The V gene end was trimmed by 6 bases and the J gene end by 6 bases; junction bases not matched to a gene: 14. Germline loops: CDR1 LGHNA, CDR2 YSLEER. In DNA, the CDR3 is TGCGCCAGCAGTCCTTCGAAACTAGCGGGAACTGTCAATGAGCAGTTCTTC. Translation: CASSPSKLAGTVNEQFF.

This clone was recorded a few times. The chain carries TRBV10-3 and TRBJ1-1; perhaps TRBD1 as D (5 bases). Germline assignment: CDR1 ENHRY and CDR2 SYGVKD. The CDR3 is 16 amino acids. With 7 bases removed from V and 3 bases from J, the gap between germline ends came to 21 bases. This chain's CDR3 is CAITSNLNGGDTEAFF. DNA of the CDR3: TGTGCCATCACTTCTAACTTAAACGGGGGAGACACTGAAGCTTTCTTT.

The chain carries TRBV4-2 and TRBJ2-3; 8 positions agree with TRBD2. Looked up from germline, CDR1 is LGHNA and CDR2 is YNFKEQ. V was clipped by 0 bases and J by 2 bases; unmatched bases: 4. The length of the CDR3 is 16 residues. CDR3 amino acids: CASSQEGGGNTDTQYF. The CDR3 bases are TGTGCCAGCAGCCAAGAAGGCGGGGGGAACACAGATACGCAGTATTTT.

This chain uses TRBV27 with TRBJ1-2; 9 positions agree with TRBD1. CDR3 length: 14 residues. The J segment lost 4 bases and the V segment lost 5 bases, leaving 5 bases of the junction unmatched. Germline lookup yields CDR1 MNHEY and CDR2 SMNVEV (reference sequence). Here the CDR3 reads CASSPGQGTYGYTF. CDR3 sequence (DNA): TGTGCCAGCAGTCCGGGACAGGGAACCTATGGCTACACCTTC.

The rearrangement uses TRBV28 and TRBJ2-7, with 8 nucleotides matching TRBD1. Germline CDR1 and CDR2: MDHEN and SYDVKM. V gave up 10 bases and J gave up 4 bases; unmatched junction bases: 6. The CDR3 has 12 amino acids. Here the CDR3 DNA reads TGTGCCATCGACAGGGGACCTTACGAGCAGTACTTC. Translation gives CAIDRGPYEQYF.

V usage is TRBV6-5 and J usage is TRBJ2-7; 7 nucleotides align to TRBD1. The junction had 6 bases not matched to a gene; V was cut back by 2 bases and J by 5 bases. Germline V lookup: CDR1 MNHEY, CDR2 SVGAGI. The CDR3 spans 14 residues. The CDR3 protein is CASSYLRGSHEQYF. CDR3 bases: TGTGCCAGCAGTTACCTCAGGGGGTCCCACGAGCAGTACTTC.

The rearrangement links TRBV5-1 to TRBJ2-7, with TRBD2 matching 14 bases. V was pared by 2 bases and J by 11 bases, with 9 bases of the junction left unmatched. Germline V lookup: CDR1 SGHRS, CDR2 YFSETQ. The CDR3 extends over 15 amino acids. The CDR3 DNA is TGCGCCAGCAGCTTATCCGGGACTAGCGGGGGTTTCAAGTACTTC. Translated: CASSLSGTSGGFKYF. The full variable domain, with the rest looked up from reference TRBV5-1 and TRBJ2-7, is KAGVTQTPRYLIKTRGQQVTLSCSPISGHRSVSWYQQTPGQGLQFLFEYFSETQRNKGNFPGRFSGRQFSNSRSEMNVSTLELGDSALYLCASSLSGTSGGFKYFGPGTRLTVT.

The CDR3: CASSLRLAGGKGETQYF. CDR3 bases: TGTGCCAGCAGCTTAAGGCTAGCGGGGGGGAAAGGGGAGACCCAGTACTTC. The chain uses TRBV7-2 and TRBJ2-5, with 12 bases matching TRBD2. The germline V gene encodes CDR1 SGHTA and CDR2 FQGNSA. This CDR3 has 17 amino acids. V gave up 2 bases and J gave up 5 bases; unmatched junction bases: 9.

This rearrangement joins TRBV27 to TRBJ2-7, with a weak D call TRBD2 (6 bases). CDR1 is MNHEY and CDR2 is SMNVEV in the germline V gene (reference sequence). V lost 4 bases, J lost 0 bases, and 13 bases lay in between. The CDR3 is 15 residues long. The CDR3 loop reads CASSSLAIPSYEQYF. CDR3 bases: TGTGCCAGCAGTTCCCTAGCGATCCCCTCCTACGAGCAGTACTTC.

The chain joins TRBV18 to TRBJ2-6, with 7 bases fitting TRBD1. The CDR3 loop spans 17 amino acids. In germline, CDR1 is KGHSH, CDR2 LQKENI. With V trimmed by 5 bases and J by 0 bases, 7 bases remained unmatched. DNA of the CDR3: TGTGCCAGCTCAAGGGACAGCACGAGCTCTGGGGCCAACGTCCTGACTTTC. It codes for CASSRDSTSSGANVLTF.

This clone has just a few counts. The chain carries TRBV7-9 and TRBJ1-5, with D perhaps matching TRBD1 (5 bases). This CDR3 is built from 14 residues. The germline gives CDR1 SEHNR, CDR2 FQNEAQ (reference sequence). The V end lost 1 base, the J end lost 7 bases, and 11 bases lay between the germline ends. The CDR3 loop is CASSLEVGGQPQHF. CDR3 sequence (DNA): TGTGCCAGCAGCTTAGAGGTCGGGGGACAGCCCCAGCATTTT.

The V call is TRBV2, the J call TRBJ2-1; 13 bases line up with TRBD2. Germline-derived CDR1 and CDR2 are SNHLY and FYNNEI. J gave up 6 bases and V 6 bases, and 8 bases lay outside the gene matches. This CDR3 spans 16 amino acids. Here the CDR3 DNA reads TGTGCCAGCAGGGTCCGAACTAGCGGGGGGGCCAATGAGCAGTTCTTC. It specifies CASRVRTSGGANEQFF.

V usage is TRBV29-1 and J usage is TRBJ1-1; D is undetermined. Germline V gene sequence: CDR1 SQVTM, CDR2 ANQGSEA. CDR3 length: 14 residues. V was cut by 7 bases and J by 3 bases, with 18 bases left in between. The CDR3 nucleotides read TGCAGCGCCGGCCCCCGCGAAGGGTACACTGAAGCTTTCTTT. It codes for CSAGPREGYTEAFF.

The chain carries TRBV5-1 and TRBJ2-7; 14 nucleotides line up with TRBD2. Germline V gives CDR1 SGHRS, CDR2 YFSETQ. There are 17 residues in the CDR3. Losses at the gene ends were 2 bases for V and 1 base for J; bases not matched to a gene: 5. The DNA for the CDR3 is TGCGCCAGCAGCTTTGGACTAGCGGGGGGACCATCCTACGAGCAGTACTTC. Protein sequence: CASSFGLAGGPSYEQYF.

This clone was observed a handful of times. The same CDR3 arises from other DNA sequences in this sample as well. This sequence joins TRBV9 and TRBJ1-2, with D possibly being TRBD1 (5 bases). The CDR3 extends over 12 amino acids. Looked up from germline, CDR1 is SGDLS and CDR2 is YYNGEE. V dropped 3 bases and J dropped 6 bases, with 9 bases sitting between them. The chain's CDR3 is CASSAGPDGYTF. The CDR3 DNA sequence: TGTGCCAGCAGCGCGGGGCCGGATGGCTACACCTTC.

The CDR3 coding sequence is TGTGCCAGCAGAGACGGCCCCTACAATGAGCAGTTCTTC. As protein: CASRDGPYNEQFF. This rearrangement joins TRBV5-5 to TRBJ2-1, with no clear D. The CDR3 sequence is 13 residues long. Germline V gene sequence: CDR1 SGHKS, CDR2 YYEKEE (reference sequence). Trimming took 5 bases from V and 2 from J, leaving 8 bases between them.

The chain joins TRBV27 to TRBJ1-4; TRBD1 aligns across 8 bases. In germline, CDR1 is MNHEY, CDR2 SMNVEV (reference sequence). CDR3 length equals 14 residues. With V trimmed by 4 bases and J by 8 bases, 6 bases remained unmatched. The CDR3: CASSSLDRGEKLFF. DNA of the CDR3: TGTGCCAGCAGTTCCCTAGACAGGGGCGAAAAACTGTTTTTT.

This clone was found once. The chain recombines TRBV7-6 with TRBJ2-1, with TRBD2 identical over 13 bases. Germline-derived CDR1 and CDR2 are SGHVS and FNYEAQ. With 1 base clipped from V and 6 bases from J, the junction kept 6 bases outside the gene matches. The CDR3 runs to 17 residues. The CDR3 protein is CASSLGLLAGGPNEQFF. The DNA of the CDR3 is TGTGCCAGCAGCTTAGGACTACTAGCGGGGGGGCCCAATGAGCAGTTCTTC. The variable domain in full, with the rest retrieved from reference TRBV7-6 and TRBJ2-1, is GAGVSQSPRYKVTKRGQDVALRCDPISGHVSLYWYRQALGQGPEFLTYFNYEAQQDKSGLPNDRFSAERPEGSISTLTIQRTEQRDSAMYRCASSLGLLAGGPNEQFFGPGTRLTVL.

The rearrangement joins TRBV5-6 to TRBJ2-4; D could derive from TRBD1 or TRBD2 (6 bases each). The ends were cut back, 4 bases at V and 9 bases at J, with 17 bases in the middle. The CDR3 loop spans 14 amino acids. Germline CDR1 and CDR2: SGHDT and YYEEEE. The CDR3 coding sequence is TGTGCCAGCAGCCCCTGGGGGGCCGTTGTCATTCAGTACTTC. This codes for CASSPWGAVVIQYF. The full variable domain, with the rest looked up from reference TRBV5-6 and TRBJ2-4, is DAGVTQSPTHLIKTRGQQVTLRCSPKSGHDTVSWYQQALGQGPQFIFQYYEEEERQRGNFPDRFSGHQFPNYSSELNVNALLLGDSALYLCASSPWGAVVIQYFGAGTRLSVL.

The chain joins TRBV7-9 to TRBJ2-1; TRBD1 aligns across 9 bases. CDR3 length: 14 residues. Per the germline V gene, CDR1 is SEHNR and CDR2 is FQNEAQ (reference sequence). Trimming took 4 bases from V and 5 from J; bases not matched to a gene: 3. The CDR3, as DNA: TGTGCCAGCAGCTGGACAGGGGACCACAATGAGCAGTTCTTC. Translation gives CASSWTGDHNEQFF.

This clone was counted between two and nine times. The chain carries TRBV4-3 and TRBJ2-5, with D unresolved. The germline CDR1 and CDR2 sequences are LGHNA and YSLEER. CDR3 size: 16 residues. V was pared by 0 bases and J by 5 bases, with 16 bases between. This CDR3 reads CASSQEVLSPGETQYF. CDR3 in DNA: TGCGCCAGCAGCCAAGAAGTCCTGTCCCCTGGGGAGACCCAGTACTTC.

The gene calls are TRBV2 and TRBJ1-6; TRBD1 matches 7 bases. V lost 7 bases, J lost 2 bases, and 5 bases stayed unmatched. The CDR3 sequence is 15 residues long. Germline values: CDR1 SNHLY, CDR2 FYNNEI. CDR3 region: CASTAQGPYNSPLHF. In DNA, the CDR3 is TGTGCCAGCACCGCACAGGGGCCCTATAATTCACCCCTCCACTTT.